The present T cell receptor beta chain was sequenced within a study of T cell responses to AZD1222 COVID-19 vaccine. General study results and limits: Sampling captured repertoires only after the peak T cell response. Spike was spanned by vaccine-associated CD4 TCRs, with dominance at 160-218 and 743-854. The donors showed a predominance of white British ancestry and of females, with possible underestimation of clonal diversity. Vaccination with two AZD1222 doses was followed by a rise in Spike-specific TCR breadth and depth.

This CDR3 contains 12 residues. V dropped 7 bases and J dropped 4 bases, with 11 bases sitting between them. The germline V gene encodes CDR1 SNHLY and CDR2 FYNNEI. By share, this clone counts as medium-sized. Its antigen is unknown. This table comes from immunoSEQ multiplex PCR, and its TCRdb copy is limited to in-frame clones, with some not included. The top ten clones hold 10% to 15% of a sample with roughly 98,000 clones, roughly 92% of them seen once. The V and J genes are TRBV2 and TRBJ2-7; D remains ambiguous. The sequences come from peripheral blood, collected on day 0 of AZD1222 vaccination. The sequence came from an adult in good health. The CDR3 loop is CASTLDRYEQYF. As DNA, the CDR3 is TGTGCCAGCACCTTGGACCGTTACGAGCAGTACTTC.